The 11 T cell receptor beta chains given below trace back to one sample, sequenced in a study of blood T cell repertoires in COVID-19. Assay used: immunoSEQ multiplex PCR; TCRdb lists only in-frame clones, some missing. Here the sample spans about 40,000 clones, roughly 80% being singletons. Input material: peripheral blood. Receptors originate from a woman aged 55-70 years with acute or convalescent COVID-19.

This rearrangement joins TRBV9 to TRBJ2-2; TRBD1 might be the D (5 bases). V was pared by 2 bases and J by 1 base, with 6 bases between. The germline gives CDR1 SGDLS, CDR2 YYNGEE. The CDR3 length is 14 residues. CDR3 sequence reads: CASSVTGNTGELFF. Written as DNA, the CDR3 is TGTGCCAGCAGCGTCACAGGGAACACCGGGGAGCTGTTTTTT. The full variable domain, with the rest looked up from reference TRBV9 and TRBJ2-2, is DSGVTQTPKHLITATGQRVTLRCSPRSGDLSVYWYQQSLDQGLQFLIQYYNGEERAKGNILERFSAQQFPDLHSELNLSSLELGDSALYFCASSVTGNTGELFFGEGSRLTVL.

The chain uses TRBV18 and TRBJ1-2; 9 positions match TRBD1. Unmatched junction bases numbered 15, after V lost 4 bases and J lost 3 bases. Germline V lookup: CDR1 KGHSH, CDR2 LQKENI. CDR3 length: 18 residues. CDR3 residues: CASSQQGANVQRDYGYTF. The CDR3 DNA follows: TGTGCCAGCTCACAACAGGGGGCGAATGTTCAACGGGACTATGGCTACACCTTC.

The chain joins TRBV6-5 to TRBJ2-1, with D tentatively TRBD2 (6 bases). Looked up from germline, CDR1 is MNHEY and CDR2 is SVGAGI. CDR3 length: 14 amino acids. V was cut by 7 bases and J by 4 bases, with 14 bases left in between. The CDR3 loop reads CASKAGSLYNEQFF. The CDR3, as DNA: TGTGCCAGCAAGGCGGGGAGCCTTTACAATGAGCAGTTCTTC.

The chain links TRBV5-6 to TRBJ1-6; 8 bases fit TRBD1. With V trimmed by 3 bases and J by 10 bases, 6 bases remained unmatched. This CDR3 comprises 14 residues. Per the germline V gene, CDR1 is SGHDT and CDR2 is YYEEEE. In DNA, the CDR3 is TGTGCCAGCAGCTCCGGACAGGGCCAATCACCCCTCCACTTT. This codes for CASSSGQGQSPLHF.

The chain links TRBV28 to TRBJ2-5; TRBD1 aligns across 9 bases. Germline-derived CDR1 and CDR2 are MDHEN and SYDVKM. CDR3 length: 14 amino acids. With 5 bases clipped from V and 5 bases from J, the junction kept 6 bases outside the gene matches. In DNA form, the CDR3 reads TGTGCCAGCAGTCCGGTCGGACAGGGGGAGACCCAGTACTTC. Translating gives CASSPVGQGETQYF.

The chain links TRBV24-1 to TRBJ2-5; D gene uncertain. Germline V lookup: CDR1 KGHDR, CDR2 SFDVKD. The CDR3 has 13 amino acids. Trimming left V 5 bases short and J 5 bases short, with 11 bases between. CDR3 sequence reads: CATSVRSGETQYF. CDR3 nucleotides: TGTGCCACCAGTGTCAGGTCCGGCGAGACCCAGTACTTC.

J is TRBJ2-2 and V is TRBV6-5, with D possibly matching TRBD2 (7 bases). The V gene's germline CDR1 is MNHEY and CDR2 SVGAGI. The CDR3 is 15 residues long. V was cut by 2 bases and J by 4 bases, with 11 bases left in between. The CDR3 region is CASSYGGGSTGELFF. DNA for the CDR3: TGTGCCAGCAGTTACGGGGGGGGCAGCACCGGGGAGCTGTTTTTT.

The chain couples TRBV11-2 to TRBJ1-2, with D possibly TRBD1 on 6 matching bases. Germline lookup yields CDR1 SGHAT and CDR2 FQNNGV. Trimming shortened V by 5 bases and J by 8 bases, and 15 bases separated the two germline ends. CDR3 size: 13 residues. The CDR3, as DNA: TGTGCCAGCAGCCAGGCCATTCAGGGGGGCTACACCTTC. It yields the protein CASSQAIQGGYTF. The full variable domain, in which reference TRBV11-2 and TRBJ1-2 provide the parts outside the CDR3, is EAGVAQSPRYKIIEKRQSVAFWCNPISGHATLYWYQQILGQGPKLLIQFQNNGVVDDSQLPKDRFSAERLKGVDSTLKIQPAKLEDSAVYLCASSQAIQGGYTFGSGTRLTVV.

About this clone: One end of the junction does not line up with germline, which may come from a read error. The CDR3 coding sequence is TGCAGCGTCGAACCGACTAGCGGGAGGGCACACTTC. This encodes CSVEPTSGRAHF. V and J are TRBV29-1 and TRBJ2-5, with 14 bases aligning to TRBD2. The germline CDR1 and CDR2 sequences are SQVTM and ANQGSEA. The CDR3 sequence is 12 residues long. Full variable domain (outside the CDR3, taken from reference TRBV29-1 and TRBJ2-5): SAVISQKPSRDICQRGTSLTIQCQVDSQVTMMFWYRQQPGQSLTLIATANQGSEATYESGFVIDKFPISRPNLTFSTLTVSNMSPEDSSIYLCSVEPTSGRAHFGPGTRLLVL.

The chain joins TRBV7-2 to TRBJ2-1, with D unclear. In germline, CDR1 is SGHTA, CDR2 FQGNSA. This CDR3 has 14 residues. Between the trimmed V and J ends, which lost 3 bases and 5 bases, there was a span of 11 bases. CDR3 nucleotide sequence: TGTGCCAGCAGCTTTAGCTCGGGTCACAATGAGCAGTTCTTC. This gives the protein CASSFSSGHNEQFF.

The chain is built from TRBV6-5 and TRBJ2-1; TRBD2 aligns across 8 bases. After removal of 4 bases from V and 0 bases from J, the junction contained 5 bases not matched to a gene. The CDR3 length is 16 residues. Germline assignment: CDR1 MNHEY and CDR2 SVGAGI. CDR3 nucleotides: TGTGCCAGCAGTTCCGCCCTAGCGGGCTCCTACAATGAGCAGTTCTTC. It yields the protein CASSSALAGSYNEQFF.